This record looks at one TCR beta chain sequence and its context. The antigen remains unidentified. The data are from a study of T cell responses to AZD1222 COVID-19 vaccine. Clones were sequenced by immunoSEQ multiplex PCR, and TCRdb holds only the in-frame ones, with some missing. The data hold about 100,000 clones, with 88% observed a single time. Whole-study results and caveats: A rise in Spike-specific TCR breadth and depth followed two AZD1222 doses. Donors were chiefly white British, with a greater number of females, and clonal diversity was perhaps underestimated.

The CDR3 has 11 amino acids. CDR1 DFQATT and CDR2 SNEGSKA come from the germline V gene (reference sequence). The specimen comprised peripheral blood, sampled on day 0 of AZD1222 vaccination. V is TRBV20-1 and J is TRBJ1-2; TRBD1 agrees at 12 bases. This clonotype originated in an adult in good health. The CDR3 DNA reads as TGCAGCGGGACAGGGGGCAGTGTCTACACCTTC. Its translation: CSGTGGSVYTF.